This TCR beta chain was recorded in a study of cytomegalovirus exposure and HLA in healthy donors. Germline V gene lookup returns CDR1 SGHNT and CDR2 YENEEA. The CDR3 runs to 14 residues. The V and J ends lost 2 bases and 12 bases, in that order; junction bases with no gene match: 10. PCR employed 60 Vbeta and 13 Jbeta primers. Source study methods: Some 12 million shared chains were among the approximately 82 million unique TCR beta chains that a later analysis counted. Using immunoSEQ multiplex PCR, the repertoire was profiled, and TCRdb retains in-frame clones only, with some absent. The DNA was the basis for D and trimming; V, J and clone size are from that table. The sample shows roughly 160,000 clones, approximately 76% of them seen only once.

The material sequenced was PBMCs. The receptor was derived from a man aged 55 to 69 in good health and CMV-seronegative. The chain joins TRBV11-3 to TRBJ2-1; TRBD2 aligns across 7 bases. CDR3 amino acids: CASSLRAGDRGQFF. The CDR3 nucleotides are TGTGCCAGCAGCTTAAGGGCGGGAGACCGGGGGCAGTTCTTC.